This TCR beta chain was identified in a study of T-cell reconstitution after alpha-beta-depleted transplantation in children. Germline V CDR1 and CDR2: SQVTM, ANQGSEA. The length of the CDR3 is 15 residues. Germline trimming cut 0 bases from V and 2 bases from J; bases unmatched to any gene: 4. The authors prepared the TCRbeta library with unique molecular identifiers. One entry per CDR3 protein results from TCRdb running MiXCR on the PCR reads. The sample records 670,000 or so distinct CDR3 sequences, about an eighth being singletons. Sequencing used PBMCs, obtained before TCRalphabeta/CD19-depleted stem cell transplant. The chain is built from TRBV29-1 and TRBJ2-7, with 10 bases aligning to TRBD1. The TCR was taken from a girl aged 2 to 10 with congenital amegakaryocytic thrombocytopenia, due to receive a stem cell transplant. CDR3 region: CSVEDRTGGTYEQYF. CDR3 nucleotide sequence: TGCAGCGTTGAAGATAGGACAGGGGGTACCTACGAGCAGTACTTC.